The 25 T cell receptor beta chains presented below share a single source sample, sequenced in a study of blood T cell repertoires in COVID-19. Clones were read by immunoSEQ multiplex PCR, and TCRdb kept only the in-frame ones, dropping some. The top ten clones hold about 2.8% of a sample with about 190,000 clones, more than 70% of them seen once. The specimen was peripheral blood. The receptors were gathered from an elderly woman with active or convalescent COVID-19.

A few counts support this clone. The chain uses TRBV5-4 and TRBJ2-5, with a tentative D call TRBD1 (6 bases). V was shortened by 5 bases and J by 2 bases, with 19 bases between the two germline ends. This CDR3 region has 16 residues. Germline assignment: CDR1 SGHNT and CDR2 YYREEE (reference sequence). This CDR3 is CASSRGGGGPQETQYF. CDR3 in DNA: TGTGCCAGCAGTCGCGGAGGTGGGGGCCCACAAGAGACCCAGTACTTC. The variable domain in full, with the rest retrieved from reference TRBV5-4 and TRBJ2-5, is ETGVTQSPTHLIKTRGQQVTLRCSSQSGHNTVSWYQQALGQGPQFIFQYYREEENGRGNFPPRFSGLQFPNYSSELNVNALELDDSALYLCASSRGGGGPQETQYFGPGTRLLVL.

The chain couples TRBV5-5 to TRBJ2-5; 7 bases agree with TRBD2. Trimming cost V 4 bases and J 5 bases; bases outside gene matches: 17. This CDR3 is built from 17 residues. CDR1 and CDR2 from the germline V gene are SGHKS and YYEKEE (reference sequence). This CDR3 is CASSPSPGRGRFETQYF. In DNA form, the CDR3 reads TGTGCCAGCAGCCCAAGTCCTGGGAGGGGCCGGTTTGAGACCCAGTACTTC.

The V and J genes are TRBV7-9 and TRBJ1-2; no clear D gene. This CDR3 region has 15 residues. Germline V CDR1 and CDR2: SEHNR, FQNEAQ (reference sequence). Trimming left V 0 bases short and J 1 base short, with 9 bases between. CDR3 coding DNA: TGTGCCAGCAGCTTAGCTTCCCCCTTTAACTATGGCTACACCTTC. Its protein is CASSLASPFNYGYTF. The full variable domain, rest sourced from reference TRBV7-9 and TRBJ1-2, is DTGVSQNPRHKITKRGQNVTFRCDPISEHNRLYWYRQTLGQGPEFLTYFQNEAQLEKSRLLSDRFSAERPKGSFSTLEIQRTEQGDSAMYLCASSLASPFNYGYTFGSGTRLTVV.

The chain links TRBV19 to TRBJ1-2; 9 bases map to TRBD1. Losses at the gene ends were 6 bases for V and 0 bases for J; bases not matched to a gene: 8. The CDR3 is made up of 16 amino acids. Germline loops: CDR1 LNHDA, CDR2 SQIVND (reference sequence). The CDR3 loop is CASRSRTGEPNYGYTF. In nucleotides, the CDR3 is TGTGCCAGTAGAAGTAGGACAGGGGAACCTAACTATGGCTACACCTTC.

The V call is TRBV4-3, the J call TRBJ2-3, with 11 bases fitting TRBD2. Trimming at V came to 4 bases and at J to 2 bases, leaving 5 bases not matched to a gene. CDR1 LGHNA and CDR2 YSLEER come from the germline V gene. The CDR3 sequence is 16 residues long. CDR3 residues: CASSRLLAGDTDTQYF. The CDR3 region has the DNA TGCGCCAGCAGCCGCCTACTAGCGGGGGACACAGATACGCAGTATTTT.

The rearrangement uses TRBV18 and TRBJ1-5; the match to TRBD1 covers 7 bases. Germline V gene sequence: CDR1 KGHSH, CDR2 LQKENI. J gave up 4 bases and V 6 bases, and 9 bases lay outside the gene matches. This CDR3 has 15 amino acids. The CDR3 is CASSPTGEPNQPQHF. The CDR3 coding sequence is TGTGCCAGCTCTCCAACAGGGGAACCAAATCAGCCCCAGCATTTT.

The chain combines TRBV28 with TRBJ2-1; a weak D match, TRBD1 (6 bases). Trimming shortened V by 2 bases and J by 6 bases, and 17 bases separated the two germline ends. This CDR3 is 16 amino acids long. Germline values: CDR1 MDHEN, CDR2 SYDVKM. CDR3 DNA sequence: TGTGCCAGCAGTTTAGATGGGGGCACCGGTCCCAATGAGCAGTTCTTC. The encoded protein is CASSLDGGTGPNEQFF. Full variable domain (remainder filled in from reference TRBV28 and TRBJ2-1): DVKVTQSSRYLVKRTGEKVFLECVQDMDHENMFWYRQDPGLGLRLIYFSYDVKMKEKGDIPEGYSVSREKKERFSLILESASTNQTSMYLCASSLDGGTGPNEQFFGPGTRLTVL.

The chain carries TRBV6-5 and TRBJ2-7; 8 bases map to TRBD2. Germline assignment: CDR1 MNHEY and CDR2 SVGAGI. Trimming took 6 bases from V and 4 from J; bases not matched to a gene: 8. The CDR3 is made up of 14 amino acids. DNA of the CDR3: TGTGCCAGCAGCCCCGGGGGGGGTGGATACGAGCAGTACTTC. As protein: CASSPGGGGYEQYF.

This chain joins TRBV9 and TRBJ2-5; TRBD2 matches 8 bases. J was trimmed by 4 bases and V by 4 bases; bases with no gene match: 9. Germline V gives CDR1 SGDLS, CDR2 YYNGEE. The CDR3 consists of 15 residues. In DNA form, the CDR3 reads TGTGCCAGCAGCTCCCGGGGGGGTGTGGTAGAGACCCAGTACTTC. It is translated as CASSSRGGVVETQYF.

The V call is TRBV5-1, the J call TRBJ1-1, with D possibly being TRBD1 (6 bases). The germline V and J ends were trimmed by 3 bases and 1 base, with 10 bases remaining between them. Germline V gene data show CDR1 as SGHRS and CDR2 as YFSETQ. This CDR3 has 14 residues. CDR3 DNA sequence: TGCGCCAGCAGCTGGCCGGACAGGAACACTGAAGCTTTCTTT. Residues: CASSWPDRNTEAFF.

The chain couples TRBV7-9 to TRBJ2-2, with D maybe TRBD1 (6 bases). Germline V gives CDR1 SEHNR, CDR2 FQNEAQ (reference sequence). This CDR3 has 17 residues. Trimming stripped 1 base from V and 2 bases from J, with 14 bases between. The CDR3 protein is CASSLGLAGANTGELFF. The CDR3 DNA sequence: TGTGCCAGCAGCTTAGGGCTGGCAGGGGCAAACACCGGGGAGCTGTTTTTT.

The chain combines TRBV24-1 with TRBJ2-1, with 7 bases identical to TRBD1. There are 15 residues in the CDR3. Looked up from germline, CDR1 is KGHDR and CDR2 is SFDVKD. J gave up 7 bases and V 9 bases, and 14 bases lay outside the gene matches. The DNA of the CDR3 is TGTGCCACCGGCTCCAAGGGGGCTCTTAGAAATGAGCAGTTCTTC. Protein: CATGSKGALRNEQFF.

The chain employs TRBV7-6 and TRBJ2-3; weak D call: TRBD2 (7 bases). Trimming took off 5 bases at V and 7 bases at J, with 16 bases between the two ends. The CDR3 runs 14 residues. Germline CDR1 reads SGHVS; CDR2 reads FNYEAQ. For the CDR3, the DNA is TGTGCCAGCAGCGCGGGGGCTAGCGCCAATACGCAGTATTTT. It specifies CASSAGASANTQYF.

The V and J genes are TRBV5-1 and TRBJ1-6; D is unresolved. The V gene's germline CDR1 is SGHRS and CDR2 YFSETQ. The CDR3 consists of 15 residues. With 0 bases removed from V and 9 bases from J, the gap between germline ends came to 13 bases. The CDR3 sequence is CASSLGYVAASPLHF. In DNA form, the CDR3 reads TGCGCCAGCAGCTTGGGGTACGTGGCGGCTTCACCCCTCCACTTT.

The V gene is TRBV9, the J gene TRBJ2-1, with a weak D call TRBD2 (6 bases). Germline values: CDR1 SGDLS, CDR2 YYNGEE. V was cut by 0 bases and J by 2 bases, with 12 bases left in between. This CDR3 region has 16 residues. The CDR3 region has the DNA TGTGCCAGCAGCGTAGCAGGAGGGGTGACCTACAATGAGCAGTTCTTC. Residues: CASSVAGGVTYNEQFF.

CDR3 in DNA: TGTGCCAGCAGGCGAACAGGGGGCCCTGGAAACACCATATATTTT. The encoded protein is CASRRTGGPGNTIYF. The chain has TRBV7-2 and TRBJ1-3; 9 bases agree with TRBD1. CDR1 is SGHTA, CDR2 FQGNSA, per germline. The CDR3 length is 15 residues. V trimming: 6 bases; J trimming: 2 bases; junction bases outside the gene matches: 5.

There are a few counts of this clone. The chain carries TRBV19 and TRBJ1-5, with 9 bases matching TRBD1. J gave up 6 bases and V 5 bases, and 5 bases lay outside the gene matches. From germline, CDR1 is LNHDA and CDR2 SQIVND (reference sequence). This CDR3 is built from 14 residues. CDR3 in DNA: TGTGCCAGTAGTTGGACAGGGGTTGGTCAGCCCCAGCATTTT. It codes for CASSWTGVGQPQHF.

CDR3 nucleotides: TGTGCCAGTAGTATGGGGGACAGGGGGACTTACGAGCAGTACTTC. It specifies CASSMGDRGTYEQYF. This rearrangement joins TRBV19 to TRBJ2-7, with TRBD1 matching over 11 bases. The CDR3 is 15 residues long. With V trimmed by 3 bases and J by 4 bases, 5 bases remained unmatched. Germline CDR1 LNHDA, CDR2 SQIVND (reference sequence).

This clone was counted between two and nine times. The rearrangement links TRBV9 to TRBJ1-1; maybe TRBD1 (5 bases). Germline-derived CDR1 and CDR2 are SGDLS and YYNGEE. The CDR3 contains 15 residues. Trimming stripped 2 bases from V and 0 bases from J, with 11 bases between. CDR3: CASSVGQSMNTEAFF. In nucleotides, the CDR3 is TGTGCCAGCAGCGTTGGACAATCCATGAACACTGAAGCTTTCTTT.

This sequence joins TRBV27 and TRBJ2-7, with a possible D match to TRBD2 (6 bases). V was pared by 4 bases and J by 0 bases, with 13 bases between. Germline CDR1 is MNHEY and CDR2 is SMNVEV (reference sequence). CDR3 length: 15 amino acids. Written as DNA, the CDR3 is TGTGCCAGCAGTTCCCCCTCGGAGGGCTCCTACGAGCAGTACTTC. It specifies CASSSPSEGSYEQYF.

This clone was counted only a few times. The chain joins TRBV12-3 or TRBV12-4 to TRBJ2-1; maybe TRBD2 (5 bases). The V end lost 0 bases, the J end lost 12 bases, and 12 bases lay between the germline ends. This CDR3 has 13 residues. This chain's CDR3 is CASSLALFGVQFF. The CDR3 DNA sequence: TGTGCCAGCAGTTTAGCCCTCTTCGGGGTGCAGTTCTTC.

The chain has TRBV5-4 and TRBJ1-6; tentative D call: TRBD1 (5 bases). The CDR3 runs 15 residues. The ends were cut back, 1 base at V and 6 bases at J, with 11 bases in the middle. Germline CDR1 is SGHNT and CDR2 is YYREEE (reference sequence). CDR3: CASSLLTAPNSPLHF. CDR3 in DNA: TGTGCCAGCAGCTTGTTGACAGCCCCTAATTCACCCCTCCACTTT.

The chain carries TRBV9 and TRBJ2-1; 9 positions agree with TRBD2. The CDR3 spans 17 residues. V trimming: 4 bases; J trimming: 0 bases; junction bases outside the gene matches: 8. CDR1 and CDR2 (germline): SGDLS, YYNGEE. CDR3 nucleotides: TGTGCCAGCAGCAAGCGGGGGGTCGAAAGCTCCTACAATGAGCAGTTCTTC. It encodes CASSKRGVESSYNEQFF.

The chain joins TRBV2 to TRBJ2-3; 12 bases fit TRBD2. The CDR3 runs to 13 residues. The germline gives CDR1 SNHLY, CDR2 FYNNEI. The J segment lost 4 bases and the V segment lost 11 bases, leaving 4 bases of the junction unmatched. CDR3 bases: TGTGCCGGAGGACTAGCGGGGCCAGATACGCAGTATTTT. Translating gives CAGGLAGPDTQYF.

The gene calls are TRBV7-9 and TRBJ2-7; 9 bases fit TRBD2. The length of the CDR3 is 18 residues. The germline gives CDR1 SEHNR, CDR2 FQNEAQ (reference sequence). J gave up 0 bases and V 1 base, and 10 bases lay outside the gene matches. The CDR3 coding sequence is TGTGCCAGCAGCTTAGTTTCCAGCGGGGGGCACAGCTCCTACGAGCAGTACTTC. Translation gives CASSLVSSGGHSSYEQYF. Filled out from reference TRBV7-9 and TRBJ2-7, the complete variable domain reads DTGVSQNPRHKITKRGQNVTFRCDPISEHNRLYWYRQTLGQGPEFLTYFQNEAQLEKSRLLSDRFSAERPKGSFSTLEIQRTEQGDSAMYLCASSLVSSGGHSSYEQYFGPGTRLTVT.